This TCR beta chain came from a study of cytomegalovirus exposure and HLA in healthy donors. Points on this clone: Its antigen remains unknown.

Whole-study findings and limits: The HLA-A and HLA-B alleles of most subjects were reportedly predicted accurately from TCR beta sequences. In a later analysis, TCR beta V- and J-gene trimming showed a link to a missense DCLRE1C variant. Common viral pathogens were later found to be apparently linked to several of the most significant clusters.

It was with 60 Vbeta and 13 Jbeta primers that the PCR ran. As processed by the authors: There were around 80 million unique TCR beta chains by a later count, and around 10 million of them were shared. TCRdb's table, derived via immunoSEQ multiplex PCR, lists solely in-frame clones and lacks some. That table gives V, J and clone size, and the DNA gave D and trimming. The table records around 160,000 clones, approximately 82% of them present only once. Source material: PBMCs. The clonotype was recovered from a male donor in good health and CMV-seropositive.

CDR3 sequence (DNA): TGTGCCAGCAGTTTTTTGGGACTAGCGGGAGTTAATGAGCAGTTCTTC. This codes for CASSFLGLAGVNEQFF. V is TRBV28 and J is TRBJ2-1, with 14 bases that match TRBD2. The CDR3 extends over 16 amino acids. V gave up 3 bases and J gave up 7 bases; unmatched junction bases: 5. The germline CDR1 and CDR2 sequences are MDHEN and SYDVKM. The full variable domain, completed using reference TRBV28 and TRBJ2-1, is DVKVTQSSRYLVKRTGEKVFLECVQDMDHENMFWYRQDPGLGLRLIYFSYDVKMKEKGDIPEGYSVSREKKERFSLILESASTNQTSMYLCASSFLGLAGVNEQFFGPGTRLTVL.